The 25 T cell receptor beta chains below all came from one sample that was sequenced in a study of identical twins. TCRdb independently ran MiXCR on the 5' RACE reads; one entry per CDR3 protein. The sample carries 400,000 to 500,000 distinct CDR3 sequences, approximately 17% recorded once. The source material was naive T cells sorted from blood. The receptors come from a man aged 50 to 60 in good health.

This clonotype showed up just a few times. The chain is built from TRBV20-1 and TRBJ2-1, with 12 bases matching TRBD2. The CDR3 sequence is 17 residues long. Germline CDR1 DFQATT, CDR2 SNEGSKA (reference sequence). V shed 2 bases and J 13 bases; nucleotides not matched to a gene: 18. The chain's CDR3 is CSARSDPGRTSGVVQFF. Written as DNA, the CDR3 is TGCAGTGCTAGATCCGACCCAGGACGGACTAGCGGGGTAGTTCAGTTCTTC.

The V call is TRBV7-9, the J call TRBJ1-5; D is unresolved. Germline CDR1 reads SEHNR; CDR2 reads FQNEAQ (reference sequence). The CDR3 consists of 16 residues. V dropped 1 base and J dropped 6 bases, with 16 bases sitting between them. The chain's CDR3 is CASSLDQGTPSQPQHF. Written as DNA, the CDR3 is TGTGCCAGCAGCTTAGACCAAGGTACGCCAAGTCAGCCCCAGCATTTT.

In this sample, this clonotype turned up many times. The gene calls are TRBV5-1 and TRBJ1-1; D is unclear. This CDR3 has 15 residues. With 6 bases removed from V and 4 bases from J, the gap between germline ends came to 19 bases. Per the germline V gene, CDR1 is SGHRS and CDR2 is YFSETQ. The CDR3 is CASTIGGDWGTEAFF. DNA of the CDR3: TGCGCCAGCACCATTGGTGGGGATTGGGGCACTGAAGCTTTCTTT.

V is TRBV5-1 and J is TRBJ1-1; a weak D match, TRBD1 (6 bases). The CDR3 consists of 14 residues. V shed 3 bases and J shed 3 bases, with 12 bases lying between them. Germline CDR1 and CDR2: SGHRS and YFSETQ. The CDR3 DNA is TGCGCCAGCAGCTCCGGGGGGCGCGACACTGAAGCTTTCTTT. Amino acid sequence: CASSSGGRDTEAFF.

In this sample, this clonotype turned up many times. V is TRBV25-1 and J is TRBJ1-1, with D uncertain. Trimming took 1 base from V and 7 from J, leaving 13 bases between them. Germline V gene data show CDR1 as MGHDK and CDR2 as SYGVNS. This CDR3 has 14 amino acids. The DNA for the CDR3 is TGTGCCAGCAGTGAATCAGTGGGCTGGGGTGAAGCTTTCTTT. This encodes CASSESVGWGEAFF.

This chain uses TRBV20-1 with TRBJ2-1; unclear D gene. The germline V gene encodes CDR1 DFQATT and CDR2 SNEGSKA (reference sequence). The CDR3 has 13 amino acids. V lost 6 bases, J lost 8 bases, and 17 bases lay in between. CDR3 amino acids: CSASRPRWDEQFF. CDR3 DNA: TGCAGTGCCAGCAGGCCTAGATGGGATGAGCAGTTCTTC.

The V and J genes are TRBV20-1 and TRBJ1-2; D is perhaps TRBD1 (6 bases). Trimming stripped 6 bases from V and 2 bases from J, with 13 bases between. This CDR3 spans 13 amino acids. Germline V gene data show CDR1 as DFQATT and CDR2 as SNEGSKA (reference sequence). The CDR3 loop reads CSAHTTGNYGYTF. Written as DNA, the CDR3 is TGCAGTGCCCATACGACAGGCAACTATGGCTACACCTTC.

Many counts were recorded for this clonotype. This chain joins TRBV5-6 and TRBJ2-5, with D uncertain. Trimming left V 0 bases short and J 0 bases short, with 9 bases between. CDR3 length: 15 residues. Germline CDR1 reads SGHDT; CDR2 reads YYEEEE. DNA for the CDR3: TGTGCCAGCAGCTTGGTTACAGTTTACCAAGAGACCCAGTACTTC. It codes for CASSLVTVYQETQYF.

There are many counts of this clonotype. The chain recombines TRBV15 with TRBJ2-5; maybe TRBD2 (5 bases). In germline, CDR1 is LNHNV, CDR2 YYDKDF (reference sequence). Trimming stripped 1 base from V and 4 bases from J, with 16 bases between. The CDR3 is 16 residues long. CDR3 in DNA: TGTGCCACCAGCAGAGGACGGGGTAGGGTCGGAGAGACCCAGTACTTC. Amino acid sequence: CATSRGRGRVGETQYF.

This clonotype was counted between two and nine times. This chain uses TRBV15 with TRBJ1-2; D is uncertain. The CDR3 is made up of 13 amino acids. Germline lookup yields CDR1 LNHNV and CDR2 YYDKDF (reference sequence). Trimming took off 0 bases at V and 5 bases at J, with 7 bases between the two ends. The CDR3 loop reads CATSRDTGYGYTF. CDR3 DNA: TGTGCCACCAGCAGAGATACGGGATATGGCTACACCTTC.

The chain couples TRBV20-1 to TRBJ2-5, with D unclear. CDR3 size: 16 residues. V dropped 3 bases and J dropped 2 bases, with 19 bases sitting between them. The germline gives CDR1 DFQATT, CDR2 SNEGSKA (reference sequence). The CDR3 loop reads CSARGYIMWKQETQYF. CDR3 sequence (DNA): TGCAGTGCTAGGGGGTACATCATGTGGAAGCAAGAGACCCAGTACTTC.

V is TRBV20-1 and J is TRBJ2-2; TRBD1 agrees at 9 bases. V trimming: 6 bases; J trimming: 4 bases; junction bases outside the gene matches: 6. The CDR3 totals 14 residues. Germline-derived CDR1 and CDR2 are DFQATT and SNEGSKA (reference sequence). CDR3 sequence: CSAQGARGTGELFF. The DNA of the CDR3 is TGCAGTGCACAGGGGGCGCGGGGCACCGGGGAGCTGTTTTTT.

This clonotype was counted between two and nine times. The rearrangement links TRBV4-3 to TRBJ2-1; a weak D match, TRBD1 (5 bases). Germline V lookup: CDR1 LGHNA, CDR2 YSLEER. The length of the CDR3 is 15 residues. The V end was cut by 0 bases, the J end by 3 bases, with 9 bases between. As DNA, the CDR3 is TGCGCCAGCAGCCAAGATCAGGGCTTCTACAATGAGCAGTTCTTC. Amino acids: CASSQDQGFYNEQFF.

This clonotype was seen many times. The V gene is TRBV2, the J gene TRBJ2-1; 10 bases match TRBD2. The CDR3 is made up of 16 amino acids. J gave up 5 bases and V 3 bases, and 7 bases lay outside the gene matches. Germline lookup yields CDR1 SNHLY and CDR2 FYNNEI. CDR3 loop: CASSDPSGSYHNEQFF. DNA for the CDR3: TGTGCCAGCAGTGACCCTAGCGGGAGCTACCACAATGAGCAGTTCTTC.

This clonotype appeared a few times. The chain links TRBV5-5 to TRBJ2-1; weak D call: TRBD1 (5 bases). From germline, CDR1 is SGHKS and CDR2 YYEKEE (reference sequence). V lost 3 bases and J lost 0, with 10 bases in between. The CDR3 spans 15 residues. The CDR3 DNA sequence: TGTGCCAGCAGCTGGGGCGCAAGCTCCTACAATGAGCAGTTCTTC. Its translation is CASSWGASSYNEQFF.

The CDR3 nucleotides read TGTGCCAGCAGATACGGGGGTGAGGGCAGCAATCAGCCCCAGCATTTT. Its protein is CASRYGGEGSNQPQHF. The chain carries TRBV27 and TRBJ1-5; possibly TRBD1 for D (5 bases). CDR1 and CDR2 from the germline V gene are MNHEY and SMNVEV (reference sequence). This CDR3 has 16 amino acids. Trimming cost V 6 bases and J 1 base, with 16 bases left between them.

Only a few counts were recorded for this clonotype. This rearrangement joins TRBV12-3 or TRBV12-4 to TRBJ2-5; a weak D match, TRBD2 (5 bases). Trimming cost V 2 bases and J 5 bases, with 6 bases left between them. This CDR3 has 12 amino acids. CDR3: CASSLIAETQYF. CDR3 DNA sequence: TGTGCCAGCAGTTTAATAGCGGAGACCCAGTACTTC.

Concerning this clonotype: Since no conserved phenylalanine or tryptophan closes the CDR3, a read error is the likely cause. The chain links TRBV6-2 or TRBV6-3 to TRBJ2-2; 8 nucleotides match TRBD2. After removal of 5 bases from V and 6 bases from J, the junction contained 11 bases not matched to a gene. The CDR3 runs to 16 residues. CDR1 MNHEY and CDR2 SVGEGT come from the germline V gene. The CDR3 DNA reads TGTGCCAGCAGTGCCATGGGGAGAGCGGGAGCCGGGGAGCTGTTTCTT. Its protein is CASSAMGRAGAGELFL.

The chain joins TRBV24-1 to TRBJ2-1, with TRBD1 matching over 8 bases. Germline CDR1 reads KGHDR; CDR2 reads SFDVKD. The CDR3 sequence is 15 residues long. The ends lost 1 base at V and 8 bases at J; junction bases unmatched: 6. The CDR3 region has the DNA TGTGCCACCAGTGATTTCAGGGGGCCCAGCCATGAGCAGTTCTTC. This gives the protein CATSDFRGPSHEQFF.

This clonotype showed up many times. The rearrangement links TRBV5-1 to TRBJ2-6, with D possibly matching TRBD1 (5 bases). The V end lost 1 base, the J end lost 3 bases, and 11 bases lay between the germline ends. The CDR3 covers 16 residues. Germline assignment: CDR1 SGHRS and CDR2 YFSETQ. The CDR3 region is CASSLFAGNGANVLTF. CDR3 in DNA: TGCGCCAGCAGCTTGTTCGCAGGGAATGGGGCCAACGTCCTGACTTTC.

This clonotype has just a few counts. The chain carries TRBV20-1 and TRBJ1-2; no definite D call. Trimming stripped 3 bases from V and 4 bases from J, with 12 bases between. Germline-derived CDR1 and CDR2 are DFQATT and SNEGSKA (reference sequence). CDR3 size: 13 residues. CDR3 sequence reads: CSARQLRGYGYTF. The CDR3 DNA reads TGCAGTGCTAGGCAGCTACGCGGCTATGGCTACACCTTC.

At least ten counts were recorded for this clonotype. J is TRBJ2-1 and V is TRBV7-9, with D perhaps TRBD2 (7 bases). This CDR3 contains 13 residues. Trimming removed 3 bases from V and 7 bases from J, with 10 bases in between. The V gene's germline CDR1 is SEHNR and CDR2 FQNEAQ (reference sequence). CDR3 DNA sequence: TGTGCCAGCAGCTTCCGGGGGGCAAATGAGCAGTTCTTC. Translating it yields CASSFRGANEQFF.

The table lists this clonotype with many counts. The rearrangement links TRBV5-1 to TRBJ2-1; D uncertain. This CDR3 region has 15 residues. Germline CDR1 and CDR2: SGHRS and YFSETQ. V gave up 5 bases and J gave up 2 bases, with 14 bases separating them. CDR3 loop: CASRYDGNPYNEQFF. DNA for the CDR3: TGCGCCAGCAGATATGACGGTAACCCCTACAATGAGCAGTTCTTC.

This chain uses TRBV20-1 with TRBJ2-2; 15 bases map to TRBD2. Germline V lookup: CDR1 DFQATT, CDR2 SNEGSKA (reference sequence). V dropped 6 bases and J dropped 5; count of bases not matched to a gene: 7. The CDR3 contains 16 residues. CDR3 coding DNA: TGCAGTGCCCCTGGGACTAGCGGGGGGCTAACCGGGGAGCTGTTTTTT. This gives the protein CSAPGTSGGLTGELFF.

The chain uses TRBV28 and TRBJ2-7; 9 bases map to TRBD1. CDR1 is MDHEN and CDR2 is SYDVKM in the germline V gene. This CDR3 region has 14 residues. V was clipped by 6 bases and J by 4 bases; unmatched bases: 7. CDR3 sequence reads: CASRLPGTGYEQYF. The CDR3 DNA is TGTGCCAGCAGACTTCCCGGGACAGGGTACGAGCAGTACTTC.